The 9 T cell receptor beta chains below were found in one sample sequenced in a study of cytomegalovirus exposure and HLA in healthy donors listed by TCRdb under 2017. Preparation of the library involved the immunoSEQ multiplex PCR assay. For the multiplex PCR, a mixture combining 60 forward primers for TCR Vbeta segments and 13 reverse primers for TCR Jbeta segments was used. What TCRdb holds here is the immuneACCESS table cut down to in-frame rearrangements. Part of the clones is not present; checked against another copy, under half of the missing clones reflect an unresolved V gene, and the others are unexplained. For this sample there are 100,000 to 130,000 clones; 81% appear just once. The ten largest clonotypes hold 2% to 2.5% of the sample. The sample consisted of PBMCs. The receptors originated from a man aged 25 to 40 in good health and CMV-seronegative.

V is TRBV6-5 and J is TRBJ1-5; a possible D gene is TRBD1 (6 bases). In germline, CDR1 is MNHEY, CDR2 SVGAGI. The length of the CDR3 is 11 residues. V was pared by 10 bases and J by 2 bases, with 6 bases between. CDR3 sequence: CATGGNQPQHF. CDR3 DNA: TGTGCCACAGGGGGCAATCAGCCCCAGCATTTT.

The chain has TRBV7-9 and TRBJ1-1; D is possibly TRBD1 (5 bases). The CDR3 spans 13 residues. With 3 bases removed from V and 11 bases from J, the gap between germline ends came to 16 bases. Germline V gene lookup returns CDR1 SEHNR and CDR2 FQNEAQ (reference sequence). The CDR3 loop is CASSFRGVEAAFF. The CDR3, as DNA: TGTGCCAGCAGCTTCCGGGGGGTTGAAGCCGCTTTCTTT.

In nucleotides, the CDR3 is TGTGCCAGCAGCGTACTTAGCGTAGACAATGAGCAGTTCTTC. It codes for CASSVLSVDNEQFF. The chain links TRBV9 to TRBJ2-1; tentatively, D is TRBD2 (5 bases). The germline gives CDR1 SGDLS, CDR2 YYNGEE. This CDR3 has 14 amino acids. The germline V and J ends were trimmed by 1 base and 5 bases, with 10 bases remaining between them.

The chain combines TRBV4-1 with TRBJ2-1; 12 nucleotides line up with TRBD2. CDR3 length: 16 amino acids. J was trimmed by 5 bases and V by 8 bases; bases with no gene match: 10. Germline CDR1 and CDR2: MGHRA and YSYEKL. CDR3 sequence (DNA): TGCGCCAGCCGGACTAGCGGGATTCCCGCGAACAATGAGCAGTTCTTC. Its translation: CASRTSGIPANNEQFF.

Written as DNA, the CDR3 is TGTGCCAGCAGAGCTAGGGGGGGGCAGCTTGGGAACGAGCAGTACTTC. Its translation: CASRARGGQLGNEQYF. This chain uses TRBV11-2 with TRBJ2-7; tentative D call: TRBD2 (7 bases). Per the germline V gene, CDR1 is SGHAT and CDR2 is FQNNGV. This CDR3 region has 16 residues. V lost 6 bases to trimming and J lost 5 bases, with 23 bases between them.

V gene TRBV6-5 combines with J gene TRBJ1-1; the match to TRBD1 covers 7 bases. The CDR3 runs to 14 residues. The germline CDR1 and CDR2 sequences are MNHEY and SVGAGI. After removal of 4 bases from V and 7 bases from J, the junction contained 9 bases not matched to a gene. Written as DNA, the CDR3 is TGTGCCAGCAGTTTCAGCACAGGGGAAAATGAAGCTTTCTTT. As protein: CASSFSTGENEAFF.

This clone was seen only a few times. The gene calls are TRBV7-9 and TRBJ2-1; 9 bases map to TRBD1. Germline CDR1 and CDR2: SEHNR and FQNEAQ (reference sequence). The length of the CDR3 is 14 residues. J was trimmed by 8 bases and V by 5 bases; bases with no gene match: 7. The CDR3 nucleotides are TGTGCCAGCAGCCCGGGACAGGGATTCGATGAGCAGTTCTTC. It is translated as CASSPGQGFDEQFF.

The chain employs TRBV7-3 and TRBJ2-1; 9 bases are shared with TRBD2. The CDR3 totals 13 residues. V lost 0 bases, J lost 12 bases, and 3 bases stayed unmatched. In germline, CDR1 is SGHTA, CDR2 FQGTGA. This chain's CDR3 is CASSLTLAGPQFF. CDR3 in DNA: TGTGCCAGCAGCTTAACGCTAGCGGGGCCGCAGTTCTTC. Combining the CDR3 with reference TRBV7-3 and TRBJ2-1 gives the whole variable domain GAGVSQTPSNKVTEKGKYVELRCDPISGHTALYWYRQSLGQGPEFLIYFQGTGAADDSGLPNDRFFAVRPEGSVSTLKIQRTERGDSAVYLCASSLTLAGPQFFGPGTRLTVL.

The chain couples TRBV9 to TRBJ1-2, with D maybe TRBD1 (6 bases). The CDR3 is 15 amino acids. Germline lookup yields CDR1 SGDLS and CDR2 YYNGEE. The V gene lost 1 base and the J gene lost 4 bases, with 14 bases spanning the gap. CDR3 DNA sequence: TGTGCCAGCAGCGTAAAGGGGGGGGAGGGCTATGGCTACACCTTC. Its translation: CASSVKGGEGYGYTF.